A single sample is the source of the 6 T cell receptor beta chains below, sequenced in a study of T cell repertoires in cytomegalovirus infection. TCRdb itself ran the reads through MiXCR, one entry per CDR3 protein. Here the sample spans over 100,000 distinct CDR3 sequences, about 28% being singletons. The antigens these receptors bind are not known. Sequencing was performed on CD8+ T cells from cultured PBMCs, taken from culture after CMV antigen stimulation. The receptors here all came from a human donor in good health (CMV status not recorded). Some clones in this sample may be carry-over from other donors' samples.

V usage is TRBV10-3 and J usage is TRBJ2-3; D is undetermined. CDR1 is ENHRY, CDR2 SYGVKD, per germline. V was trimmed by 3 bases and J by 2 bases, leaving 9 bases between them. The CDR3 is made up of 14 amino acids. The CDR3 loop reads CAISDPSFTDTQYF. DNA of the CDR3: TGTGCCATCAGTGACCCTTCTTTCACAGATACGCAGTATTTT.

Worth noting for this clonotype: One end of the junction varies from germline; a read error may be responsible. V gene TRBV7-6 combines with J gene TRBJ2-6, with D tentatively TRBD2 (6 bases). The CDR3 loop spans 17 amino acids. Germline V CDR1 and CDR2: SGHVS, FNYEAQ. DNA of the CDR3: TGTGCCAGCTGCTTAGCGGAGTGGGACTCTGGGGCCAACGTCCTGACTTTC. Its protein is CASCLAEWDSGANVLTF. Variable domain in full (rest from reference TRBV7-6 and TRBJ2-6): GAGVSQSPRYKVTKRGQDVALRCDPISGHVSLYWYRQALGQGPEFLTYFNYEAQQDKSGLPNDRFSAERPEGSISTLTIQRTEQRDSAMYRCASCLAEWDSGANVLTFGAGSRLTVL.

This clonotype was observed many times. V and J are TRBV4-1 and TRBJ1-5; no clear D gene. The CDR3 totals 15 residues. V was shortened by 1 base and J by 2 bases, with 9 bases between the two germline ends. Germline loops: CDR1 MGHRA, CDR2 YSYEKL. Here the CDR3 reads CASSQVGGGNQPQHF. The CDR3 DNA is TGCGCCAGCAGCCAAGTGGGAGGCGGCAATCAGCCCCAGCATTTT.

This clonotype was observed at least ten times. This chain joins TRBV7-2 and TRBJ2-7; 9 bases are a match to TRBD1. This CDR3 is built from 15 residues. Germline V CDR1 and CDR2: SGHTA, FQGNSA. After removal of 0 bases from V and 3 bases from J, the junction contained 3 bases not matched to a gene. CDR3 loop: CASSLAGQGYYEQYF. CDR3 nucleotides: TGTGCCAGCAGCTTAGCAGGACAGGGGTACTACGAGCAGTACTTC.

V usage is TRBV4-1 and J usage is TRBJ1-5, with TRBD1 identical over 7 bases. The CDR3 is 17 amino acids. CDR1 is MGHRA, CDR2 YSYEKL, per germline. J gave up 6 bases and V 3 bases, and 14 bases lay outside the gene matches. The CDR3 nucleotides are TGCGCCAGCAGCCAGTGGGACAGTCATTGGTGGGGTCAGCCCCAGCATTTT. This gives the protein CASSQWDSHWWGQPQHF.

The V and J genes are TRBV7-9 and TRBJ2-6; maybe TRBD1 (6 bases). CDR1 is SEHNR, CDR2 FQNEAQ, per germline (reference sequence). This CDR3 spans 15 amino acids. V was cut by 4 bases and J by 2 bases, with 9 bases left in between. The CDR3 coding sequence is TGTGCCAGCAGCTATCGGGACACTGGGGCCAACGTCCTGACTTTC. Translated: CASSYRDTGANVLTF.